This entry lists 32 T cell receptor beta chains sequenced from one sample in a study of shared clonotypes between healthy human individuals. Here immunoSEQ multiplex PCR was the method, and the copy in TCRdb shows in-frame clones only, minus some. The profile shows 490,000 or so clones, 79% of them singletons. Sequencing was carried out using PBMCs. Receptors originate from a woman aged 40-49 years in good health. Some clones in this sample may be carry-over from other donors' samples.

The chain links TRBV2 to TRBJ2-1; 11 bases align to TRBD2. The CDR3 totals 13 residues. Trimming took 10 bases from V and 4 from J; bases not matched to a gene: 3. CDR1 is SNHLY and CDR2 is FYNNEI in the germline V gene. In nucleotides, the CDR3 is TGTGCCATCACTAGCGGGGGATACAATGAGCAGTTCTTC. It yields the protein CAITSGGYNEQFF. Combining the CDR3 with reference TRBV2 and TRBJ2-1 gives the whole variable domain EPEVTQTPSHQVTQMGQEVILRCVPISNHLYFYWYRQILGQKVEFLVSFYNNEISEKSEIFDDQFSVERPDGSNFTLKIRSTKLEDSAMYFCAITSGGYNEQFFGPGTRLTVL.

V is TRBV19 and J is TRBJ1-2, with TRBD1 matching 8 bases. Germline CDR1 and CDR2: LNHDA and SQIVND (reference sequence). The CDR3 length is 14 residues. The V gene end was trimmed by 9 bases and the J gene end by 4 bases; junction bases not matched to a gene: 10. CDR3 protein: CASIRQGIPYGYTF. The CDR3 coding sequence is TGTGCCAGCATCCGACAGGGGATCCCCTATGGCTACACCTTC.

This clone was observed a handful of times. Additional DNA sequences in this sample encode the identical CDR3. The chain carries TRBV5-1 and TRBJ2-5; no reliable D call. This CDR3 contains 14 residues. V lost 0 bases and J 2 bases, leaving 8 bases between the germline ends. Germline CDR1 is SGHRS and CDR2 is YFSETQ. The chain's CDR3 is CASSLGAAQETQYF. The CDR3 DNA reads TGCGCCAGCAGCTTGGGGGCAGCACAAGAGACCCAGTACTTC.

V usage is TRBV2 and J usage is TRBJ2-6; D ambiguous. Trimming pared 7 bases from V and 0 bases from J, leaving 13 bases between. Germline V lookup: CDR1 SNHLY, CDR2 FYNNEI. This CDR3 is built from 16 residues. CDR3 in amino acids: CASTQFLSSGANVLTF. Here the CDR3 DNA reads TGTGCCAGCACCCAATTTCTGAGCTCTGGGGCCAACGTCCTGACTTTC.

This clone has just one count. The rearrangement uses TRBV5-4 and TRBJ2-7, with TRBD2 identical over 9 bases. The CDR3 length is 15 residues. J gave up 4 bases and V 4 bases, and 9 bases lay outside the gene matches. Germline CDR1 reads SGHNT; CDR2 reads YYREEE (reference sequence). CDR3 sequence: CASSPRLSGSYEQYF. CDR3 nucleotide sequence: TGTGCCAGCAGCCCCCGGCTTAGCGGGAGTTACGAGCAGTACTTC.

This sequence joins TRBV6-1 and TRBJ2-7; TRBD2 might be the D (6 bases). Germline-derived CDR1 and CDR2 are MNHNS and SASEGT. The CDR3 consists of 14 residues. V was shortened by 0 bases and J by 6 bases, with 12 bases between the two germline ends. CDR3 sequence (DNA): TGTGCCAGCAGTGAAGCGACTAGTATCTTCGAGCAGTACTTC. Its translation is CASSEATSIFEQYF.

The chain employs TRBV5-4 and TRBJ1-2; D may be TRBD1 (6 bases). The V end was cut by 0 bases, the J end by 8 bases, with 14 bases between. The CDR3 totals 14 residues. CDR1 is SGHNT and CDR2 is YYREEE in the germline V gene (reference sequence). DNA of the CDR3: TGTGCCAGCAGCTTGGCAACAGGGTTAAGGGGCTACACCTTC. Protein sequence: CASSLATGLRGYTF.

The CDR3 sequence: CASSFTSGSYNEQFF. The CDR3 bases are TGTGCCAGCAGCTTCACTAGCGGGAGTTACAATGAGCAGTTCTTC. The J gene is TRBJ2-1, the V gene TRBV5-6; 11 nucleotides match TRBD2. This CDR3 has 15 residues. Germline assignment: CDR1 SGHDT and CDR2 YYEEEE. V was pared by 2 bases and J by 4 bases, with 2 bases of the junction left unmatched. Combining the CDR3 with reference TRBV5-6 and TRBJ2-1 gives the whole variable domain DAGVTQSPTHLIKTRGQQVTLRCSPKSGHDTVSWYQQALGQGPQFIFQYYEEEERQRGNFPDRFSGHQFPNYSSELNVNALLLGDSALYLCASSFTSGSYNEQFFGPGTRLTVL.

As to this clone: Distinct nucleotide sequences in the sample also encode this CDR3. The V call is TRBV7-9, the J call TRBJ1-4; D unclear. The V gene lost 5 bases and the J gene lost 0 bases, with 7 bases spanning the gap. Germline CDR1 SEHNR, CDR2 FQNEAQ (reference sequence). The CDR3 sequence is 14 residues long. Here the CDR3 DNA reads TGTGCCAGCAGCCCAGGAGCAACTAATGAAAAACTGTTTTTT. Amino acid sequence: CASSPGATNEKLFF.

CDR3 sequence (DNA): TGTGCCAGCAGCTTAGTAACTAGCGGGAGAAATGAGCAGTACTTC. This translates into CASSLVTSGRNEQYF. This chain connects TRBV11-2 to TRBJ2-7; the match to TRBD2 covers 11 bases. Germline V CDR1 and CDR2: SGHAT, FQNNGV. Trimming at V came to 1 base and at J to 7 bases, leaving 6 bases not matched to a gene. The CDR3 sequence is 15 residues long.

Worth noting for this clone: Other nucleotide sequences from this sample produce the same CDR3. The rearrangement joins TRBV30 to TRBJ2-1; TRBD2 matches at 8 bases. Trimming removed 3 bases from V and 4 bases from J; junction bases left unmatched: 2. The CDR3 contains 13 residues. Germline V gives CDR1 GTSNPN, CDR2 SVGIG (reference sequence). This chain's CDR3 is CAWSGRAYNEQFF. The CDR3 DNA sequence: TGTGCCTGGAGCGGGAGGGCTTACAATGAGCAGTTCTTC. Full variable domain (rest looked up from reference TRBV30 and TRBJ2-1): SQTIHQWPATLVQPVGSPLSLECTVEGTSNPNLYWYRQAAGRGLQLLFYSVGIGQISSEVPQNLSASRPQDRQFILSSKKLLLSDSGFYLCAWSGRAYNEQFFGPGTRLTVL.

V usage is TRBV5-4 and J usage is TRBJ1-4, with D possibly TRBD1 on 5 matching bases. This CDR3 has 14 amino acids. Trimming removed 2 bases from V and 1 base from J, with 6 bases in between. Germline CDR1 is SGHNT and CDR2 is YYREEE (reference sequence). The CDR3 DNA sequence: TGTGCCAGCAGCTTTGACAGAACTAATGAAAAACTGTTTTTT. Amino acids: CASSFDRTNEKLFF.

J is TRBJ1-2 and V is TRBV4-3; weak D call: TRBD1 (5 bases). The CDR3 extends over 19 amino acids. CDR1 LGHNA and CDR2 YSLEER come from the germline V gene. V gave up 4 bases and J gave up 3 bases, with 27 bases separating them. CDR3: CASSRRAPGPELPDYGYTF. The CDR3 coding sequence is TGCGCCAGCAGCCGTCGAGCGCCGGGACCCGAACTACCGGACTATGGCTACACCTTC.

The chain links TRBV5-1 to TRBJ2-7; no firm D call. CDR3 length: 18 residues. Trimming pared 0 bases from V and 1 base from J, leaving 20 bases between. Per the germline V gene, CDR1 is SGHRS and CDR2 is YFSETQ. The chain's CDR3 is CASSLAPYRAQKSYEQYF. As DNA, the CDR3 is TGCGCCAGCAGCTTGGCTCCCTACCGTGCCCAGAAGTCCTACGAGCAGTACTTC.

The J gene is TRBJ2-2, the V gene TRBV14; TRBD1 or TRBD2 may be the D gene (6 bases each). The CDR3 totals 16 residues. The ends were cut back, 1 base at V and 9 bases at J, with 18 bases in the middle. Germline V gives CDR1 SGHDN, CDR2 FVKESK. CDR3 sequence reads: CASSQGLGGFPRELFF. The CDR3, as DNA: TGTGCCAGCAGCCAAGGTTTGGGGGGCTTCCCACGGGAGCTGTTTTTT.

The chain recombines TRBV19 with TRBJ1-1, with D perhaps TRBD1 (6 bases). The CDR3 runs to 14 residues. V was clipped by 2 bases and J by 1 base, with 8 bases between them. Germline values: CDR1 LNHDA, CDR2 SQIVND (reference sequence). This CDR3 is CASSIRQANTEAFF. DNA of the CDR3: TGTGCCAGTAGTATAAGACAGGCGAACACTGAAGCTTTCTTT. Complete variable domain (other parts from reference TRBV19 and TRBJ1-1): DGGITQSPKYLFRKEGQNVTLSCEQNLNHDAMYWYRQDPGQGLRLIYYSQIVNDFQKGDIAEGYSVSREKKESFPLTVTSAQKNPTAFYLCASSIRQANTEAFFGQGTRLTVV.

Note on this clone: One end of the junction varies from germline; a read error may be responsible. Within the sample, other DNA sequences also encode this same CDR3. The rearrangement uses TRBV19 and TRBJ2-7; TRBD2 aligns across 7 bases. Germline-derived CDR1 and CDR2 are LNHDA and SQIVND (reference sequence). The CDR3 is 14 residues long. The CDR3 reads CASSREGRFYEQYF. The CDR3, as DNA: TGTGCCAGTAGTAGGGAGGGCAGGTTCTACGAGCAGTACTTT.

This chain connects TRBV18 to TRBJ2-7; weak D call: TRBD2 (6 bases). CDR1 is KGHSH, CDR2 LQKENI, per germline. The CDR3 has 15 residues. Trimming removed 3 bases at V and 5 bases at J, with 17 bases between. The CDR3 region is CASSPSASVSDEQYF. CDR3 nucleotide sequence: TGTGCCAGCTCACCCAGTGCTAGCGTCTCGGACGAGCAGTACTTC.

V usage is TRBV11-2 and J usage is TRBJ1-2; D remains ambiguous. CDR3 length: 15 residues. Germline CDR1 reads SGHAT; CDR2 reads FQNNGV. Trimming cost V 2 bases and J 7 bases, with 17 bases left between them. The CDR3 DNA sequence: TGTGCCAGCAGCTTATTGTCCGGGGATCTTGGTGGCTACACCTTC. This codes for CASSLLSGDLGGYTF.

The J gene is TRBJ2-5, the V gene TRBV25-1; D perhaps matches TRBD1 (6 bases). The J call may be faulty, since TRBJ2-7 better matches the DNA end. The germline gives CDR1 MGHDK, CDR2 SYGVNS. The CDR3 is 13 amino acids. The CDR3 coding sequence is TGTGCCAGCAGTGACGGACAGTTCTACGAGCAGTACTTC. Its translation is CASSDGQFYEQYF.

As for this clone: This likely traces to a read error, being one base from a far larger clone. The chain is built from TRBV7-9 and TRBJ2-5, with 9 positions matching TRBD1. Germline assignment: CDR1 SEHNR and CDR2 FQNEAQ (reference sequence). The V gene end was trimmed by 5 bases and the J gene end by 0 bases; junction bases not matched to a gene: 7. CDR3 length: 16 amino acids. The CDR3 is CASSPRDRAYQETQYF. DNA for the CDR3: TGTGCCAGCAGCCCCCGGGACAGGGCTTACCAAGAGACCCAGTACTTC.

CDR3 bases: TGCAGCGTTCGGCCCAGGGACACCGGGGAGCTGTTTTTT. It encodes CSVRPRDTGELFF. This chain connects TRBV29-1 to TRBJ2-2; D possibly corresponds to TRBD1 (5 bases). The CDR3 is 13 residues long. Germline lookup yields CDR1 SQVTM and CDR2 ANQGSEA. V was cut by 5 bases and J by 3 bases, with 10 bases left in between.

CDR3 sequence (DNA): TGTGCCAGCAGCTTATTTCCAGTGGGAGATACGCAGTATTTT. Its translation: CASSLFPVGDTQYF. The chain recombines TRBV7-2 with TRBJ2-3; D gene uncertain. The germline V and J ends were trimmed by 2 bases and 5 bases, with 11 bases remaining between them. The CDR3 spans 14 residues. The germline gives CDR1 SGHTA, CDR2 FQGNSA.

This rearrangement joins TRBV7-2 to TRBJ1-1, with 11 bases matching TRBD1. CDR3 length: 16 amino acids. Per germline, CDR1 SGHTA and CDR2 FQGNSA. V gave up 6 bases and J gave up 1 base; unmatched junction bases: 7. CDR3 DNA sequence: TGTGCCAGCAGAAGGGACAGGGGGATTCAGAACACTGAAGCTTTCTTT. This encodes CASRRDRGIQNTEAFF.

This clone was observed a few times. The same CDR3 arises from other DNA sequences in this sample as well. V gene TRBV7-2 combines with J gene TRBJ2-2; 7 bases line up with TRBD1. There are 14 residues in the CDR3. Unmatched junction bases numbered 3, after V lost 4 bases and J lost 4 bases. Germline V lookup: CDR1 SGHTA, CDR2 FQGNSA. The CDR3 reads CASSYRTGTGELFF. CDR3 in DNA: TGTGCCAGCAGCTACCGGACAGGCACCGGGGAGCTGTTTTTT.

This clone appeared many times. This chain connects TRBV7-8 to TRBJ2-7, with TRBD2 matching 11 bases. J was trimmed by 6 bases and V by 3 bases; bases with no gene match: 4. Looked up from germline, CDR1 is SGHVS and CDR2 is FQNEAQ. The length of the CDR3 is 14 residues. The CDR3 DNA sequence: TGTGCCAGCAGCTTTAGTAGCGGGGGGGGCGAGCAGTACTTC. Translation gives CASSFSSGGGEQYF.

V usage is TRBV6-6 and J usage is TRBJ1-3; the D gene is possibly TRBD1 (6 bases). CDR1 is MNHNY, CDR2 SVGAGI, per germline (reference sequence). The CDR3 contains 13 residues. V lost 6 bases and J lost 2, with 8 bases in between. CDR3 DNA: TGTGCCAGCAGCCGGGACACTGGAAACACCATATATTTT. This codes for CASSRDTGNTIYF.

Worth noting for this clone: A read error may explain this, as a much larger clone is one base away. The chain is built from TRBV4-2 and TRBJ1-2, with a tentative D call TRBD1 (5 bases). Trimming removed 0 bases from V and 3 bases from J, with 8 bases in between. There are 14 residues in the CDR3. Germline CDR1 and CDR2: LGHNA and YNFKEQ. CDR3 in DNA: TGTGCCAGCAGCCAAGAAGGGGCCTACTATGGCTACACCTTC. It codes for CASSQEGAYYGYTF.

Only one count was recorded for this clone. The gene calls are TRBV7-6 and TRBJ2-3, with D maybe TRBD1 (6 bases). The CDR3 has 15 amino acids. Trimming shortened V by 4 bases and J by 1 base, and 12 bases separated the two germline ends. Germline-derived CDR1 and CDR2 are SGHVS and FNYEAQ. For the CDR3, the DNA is TGTGCCAGCAGCTACACCCCAGGGGGCACAGATACGCAGTATTTT. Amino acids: CASSYTPGGTDTQYF.

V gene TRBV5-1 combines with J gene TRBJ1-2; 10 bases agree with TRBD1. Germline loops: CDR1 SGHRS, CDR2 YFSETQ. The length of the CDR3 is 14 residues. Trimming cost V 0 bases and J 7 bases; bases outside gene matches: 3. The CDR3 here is CASSLGQGAGGYTF. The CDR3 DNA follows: TGCGCCAGCAGCTTGGGACAGGGGGCCGGTGGCTACACCTTC.

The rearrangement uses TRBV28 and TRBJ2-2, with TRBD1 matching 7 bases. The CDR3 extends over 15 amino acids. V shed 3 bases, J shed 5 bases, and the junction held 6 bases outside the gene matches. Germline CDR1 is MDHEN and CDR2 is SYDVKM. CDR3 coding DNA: TGTGCCAGCAGTTTCCGGGACAGACGTACCGGGGAGCTGTTTTTT. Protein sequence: CASSFRDRRTGELFF. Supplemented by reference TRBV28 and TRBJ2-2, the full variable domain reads DVKVTQSSRYLVKRTGEKVFLECVQDMDHENMFWYRQDPGLGLRLIYFSYDVKMKEKGDIPEGYSVSREKKERFSLILESASTNQTSMYLCASSFRDRRTGELFFGEGSRLTVL.

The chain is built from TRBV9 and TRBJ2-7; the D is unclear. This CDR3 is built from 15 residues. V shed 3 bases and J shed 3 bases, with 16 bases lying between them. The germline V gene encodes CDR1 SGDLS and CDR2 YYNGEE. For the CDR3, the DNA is TGTGCCAGCAGCGAGACGGGCCAAAACCACTACGAGCAGTACTTC. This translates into CASSETGQNHYEQYF.